The 4 T cell receptor beta chains reported below all come from one sample, sequenced in a study of blood T cell repertoires in COVID-19 (dated by TCRdb to the early 2020s). Libraries were prepared through the immunoSEQ multiplex PCR assay. TCRdb's version of the immuneACCESS table is confined to in-frame rearrangements and falls short of the full clone set. An unresolved V gene accounts for under half of the shortfall where checked; the remainder is of unknown origin. The sample yields about 150,000 clones; roughly 84% were counted once. The top ten hold 5.2% of the sample. Specimen: PBMCs or T cells enriched from blood (not recorded which). All receptors come from a man between 65 and 85 years old who had been exposed to COVID-19.

The genes are TRBV29-1 and TRBJ1-1; D is perhaps TRBD1 (6 bases). Germline V gene sequence: CDR1 SQVTM, CDR2 ANQGSEA. The V end was cut by 3 bases, the J end by 10 bases, with 12 bases between. This CDR3 has 11 residues. CDR3 loop: CSVEDRMRAFF. CDR3 sequence (DNA): TGCAGCGTTGAGGACAGAATGAGAGCTTTCTTT.

This chain connects TRBV5-8 to TRBJ1-5, with 10 bases identical to TRBD1. The junction had 8 bases not matched to a gene; V was cut back by 4 bases and J by 4 bases. CDR3 length: 16 amino acids. Per the germline V gene, CDR1 is SGHTS and CDR2 is YDEGEE. The CDR3 spells CASSASGQGGNQPQHF. In DNA, the CDR3 is TGTGCCAGCAGCGCCTCTGGACAGGGGGGAAATCAGCCCCAGCATTTT.

The chain is built from TRBV28 and TRBJ1-2, with D maybe TRBD1 (6 bases). Looked up from germline, CDR1 is MDHEN and CDR2 is SYDVKM. Trimming stripped 7 bases from V and 2 bases from J, with 20 bases between. CDR3 length: 16 amino acids. CDR3 amino acids: CASTSALGAKNYGYTF. DNA of the CDR3: TGTGCCAGCACTTCGGCTCTGGGGGCCAAGAACTATGGCTACACCTTC.

V gene TRBV18 combines with J gene TRBJ1-3, with D hard to call. The CDR3 is 14 residues long. From germline, CDR1 is KGHSH and CDR2 LQKENI. Trimming pared 2 bases from V and 2 bases from J, leaving 7 bases between. For the CDR3, the DNA is TGTGCCAGCTCACCATCCGTTACTGGAAACACCATATATTTT. Protein product: CASSPSVTGNTIYF.